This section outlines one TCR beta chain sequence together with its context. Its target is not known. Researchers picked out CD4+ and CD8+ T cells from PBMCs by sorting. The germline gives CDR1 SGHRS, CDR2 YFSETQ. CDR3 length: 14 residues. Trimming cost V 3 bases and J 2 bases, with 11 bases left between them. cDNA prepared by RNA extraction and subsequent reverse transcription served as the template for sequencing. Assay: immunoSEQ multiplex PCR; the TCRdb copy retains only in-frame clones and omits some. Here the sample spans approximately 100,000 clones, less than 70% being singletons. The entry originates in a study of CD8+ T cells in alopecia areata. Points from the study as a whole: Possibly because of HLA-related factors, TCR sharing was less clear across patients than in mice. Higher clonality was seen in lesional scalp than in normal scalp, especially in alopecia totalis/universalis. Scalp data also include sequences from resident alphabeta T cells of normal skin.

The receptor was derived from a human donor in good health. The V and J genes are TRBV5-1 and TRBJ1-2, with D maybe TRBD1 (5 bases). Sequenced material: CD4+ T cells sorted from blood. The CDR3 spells CASSSLQGNYGYTF. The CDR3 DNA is TGCGCCAGCAGCTCTCTCCAGGGAAACTATGGCTACACCTTC. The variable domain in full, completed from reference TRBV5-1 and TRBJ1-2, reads KAGVTQTPRYLIKTRGQQVTLSCSPISGHRSVSWYQQTPGQGLQFLFEYFSETQRNKGNFPGRFSGRQFSNSRSEMNVSTLELGDSALYLCASSSLQGNYGYTFGSGTRLTVV.